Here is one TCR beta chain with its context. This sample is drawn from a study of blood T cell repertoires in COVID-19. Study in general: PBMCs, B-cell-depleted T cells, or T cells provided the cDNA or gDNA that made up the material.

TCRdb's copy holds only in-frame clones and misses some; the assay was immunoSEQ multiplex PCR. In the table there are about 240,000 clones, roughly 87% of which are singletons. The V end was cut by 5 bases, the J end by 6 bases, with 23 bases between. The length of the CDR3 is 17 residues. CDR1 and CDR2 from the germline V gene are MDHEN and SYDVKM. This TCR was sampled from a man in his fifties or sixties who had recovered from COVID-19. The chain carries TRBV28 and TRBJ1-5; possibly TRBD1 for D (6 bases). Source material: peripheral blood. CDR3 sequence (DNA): TGTGCCAGCAGTCTTATATGGGGTCCAACAGGGAGTCAGCCCCAGCATTTT. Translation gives CASSLIWGPTGSQPQHF.